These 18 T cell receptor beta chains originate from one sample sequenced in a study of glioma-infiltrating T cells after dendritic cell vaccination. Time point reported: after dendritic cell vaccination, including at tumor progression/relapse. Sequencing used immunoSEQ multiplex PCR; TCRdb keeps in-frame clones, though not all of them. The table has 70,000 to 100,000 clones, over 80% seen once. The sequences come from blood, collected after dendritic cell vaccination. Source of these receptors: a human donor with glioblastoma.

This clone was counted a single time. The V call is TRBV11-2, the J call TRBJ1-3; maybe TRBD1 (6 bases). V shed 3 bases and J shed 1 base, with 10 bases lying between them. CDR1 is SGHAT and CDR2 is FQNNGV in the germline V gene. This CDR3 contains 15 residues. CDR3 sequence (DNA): TGTGCCAGCAGCTTTGATACAGGGTCTGGAAACACCATATATTTT. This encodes CASSFDTGSGNTIYF.

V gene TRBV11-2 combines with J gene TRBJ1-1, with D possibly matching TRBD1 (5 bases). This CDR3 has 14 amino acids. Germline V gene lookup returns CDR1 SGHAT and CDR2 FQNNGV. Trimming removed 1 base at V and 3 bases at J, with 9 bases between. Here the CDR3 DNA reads TGTGCCAGCAGCTTAGGGGGCGTTTACACTGAAGCTTTCTTT. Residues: CASSLGGVYTEAFF.

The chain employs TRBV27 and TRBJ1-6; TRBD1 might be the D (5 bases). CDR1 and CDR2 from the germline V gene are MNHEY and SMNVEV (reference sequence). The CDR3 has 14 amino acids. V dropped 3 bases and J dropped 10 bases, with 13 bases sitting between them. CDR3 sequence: CASSFRQGMSPLHF. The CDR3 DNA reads TGTGCCAGCAGTTTTCGGCAGGGTATGTCACCCCTCCACTTT.

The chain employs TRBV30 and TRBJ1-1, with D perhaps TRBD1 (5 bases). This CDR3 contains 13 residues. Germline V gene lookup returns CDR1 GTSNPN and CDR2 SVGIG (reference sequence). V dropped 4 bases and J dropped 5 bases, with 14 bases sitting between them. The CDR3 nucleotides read TGTGCCTGGATAATAGGTGCAGGGACTGAAGCTTTCTTT. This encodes CAWIIGAGTEAFF.

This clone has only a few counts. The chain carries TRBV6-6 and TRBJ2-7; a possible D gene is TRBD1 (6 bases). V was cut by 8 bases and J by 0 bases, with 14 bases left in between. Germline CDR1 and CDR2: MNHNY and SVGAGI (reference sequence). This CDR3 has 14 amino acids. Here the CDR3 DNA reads TGTGCCAGCCTTGGTCGGGACACCTCCTACGAGCAGTACTTC. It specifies CASLGRDTSYEQYF.

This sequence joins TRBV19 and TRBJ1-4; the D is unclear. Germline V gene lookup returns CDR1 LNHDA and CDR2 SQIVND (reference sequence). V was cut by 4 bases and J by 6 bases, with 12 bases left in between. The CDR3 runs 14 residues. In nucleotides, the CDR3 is TGTGCCAGTAGTAACGGAGCGGCGGATGAAAAACTGTTTTTT. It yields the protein CASSNGAADEKLFF.

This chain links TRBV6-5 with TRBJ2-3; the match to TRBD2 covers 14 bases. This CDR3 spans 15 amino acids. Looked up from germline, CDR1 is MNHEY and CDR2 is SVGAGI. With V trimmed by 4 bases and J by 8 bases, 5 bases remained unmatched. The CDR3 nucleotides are TGTGCCAGCAGTTCGACTAGCGGGGGGGCGGGTACGCAGTATTTT. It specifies CASSSTSGGAGTQYF.

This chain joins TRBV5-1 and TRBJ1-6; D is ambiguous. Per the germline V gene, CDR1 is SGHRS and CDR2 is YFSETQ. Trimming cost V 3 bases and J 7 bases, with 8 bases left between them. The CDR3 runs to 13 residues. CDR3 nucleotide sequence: TGCGCCAGCAGCTCAGTTTCGAATTCACCCCTCCACTTT. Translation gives CASSSVSNSPLHF.

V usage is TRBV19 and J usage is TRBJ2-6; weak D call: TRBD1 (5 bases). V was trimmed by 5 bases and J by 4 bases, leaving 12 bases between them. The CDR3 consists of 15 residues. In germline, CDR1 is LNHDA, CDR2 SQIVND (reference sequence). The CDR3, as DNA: TGTGCCAGTAGTCCAAGGGGCCCCGGGGCCAACGTCCTGACTTTC. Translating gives CASSPRGPGANVLTF.

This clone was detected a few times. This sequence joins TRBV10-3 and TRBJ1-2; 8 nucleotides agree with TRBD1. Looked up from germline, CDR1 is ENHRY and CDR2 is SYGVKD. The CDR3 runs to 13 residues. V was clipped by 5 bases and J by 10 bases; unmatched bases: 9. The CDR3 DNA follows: TGTGCCATCAGTCTCGTCAGGGGGCAGGACTACACCTTC. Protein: CAISLVRGQDYTF.

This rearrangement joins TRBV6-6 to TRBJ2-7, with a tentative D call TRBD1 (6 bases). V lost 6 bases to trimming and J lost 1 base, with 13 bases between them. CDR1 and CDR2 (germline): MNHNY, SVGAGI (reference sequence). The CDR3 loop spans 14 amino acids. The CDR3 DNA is TGTGCCAGCAGCTCCGGGACATTTTCCTACGAGCAGTACTTC. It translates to CASSSGTFSYEQYF.

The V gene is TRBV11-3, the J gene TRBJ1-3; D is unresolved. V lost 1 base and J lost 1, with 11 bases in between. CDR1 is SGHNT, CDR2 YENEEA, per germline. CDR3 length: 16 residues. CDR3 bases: TGTGCCAGCAGCTTAGGCGGGGAAGGATCTGGAAACACCATATATTTT. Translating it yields CASSLGGEGSGNTIYF.

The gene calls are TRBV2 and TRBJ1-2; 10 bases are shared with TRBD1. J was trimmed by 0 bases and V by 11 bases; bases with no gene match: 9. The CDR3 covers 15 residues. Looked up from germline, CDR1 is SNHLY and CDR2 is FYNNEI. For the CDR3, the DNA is TGTGCCGGAAGACAGGGGGCGAACGCTAACTATGGCTACACCTTC. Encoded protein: CAGRQGANANYGYTF.

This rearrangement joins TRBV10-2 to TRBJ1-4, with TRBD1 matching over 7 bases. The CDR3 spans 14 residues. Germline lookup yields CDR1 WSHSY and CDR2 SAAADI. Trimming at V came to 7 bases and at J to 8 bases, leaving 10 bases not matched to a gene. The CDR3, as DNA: TGCGCCAGCAATCCCGGCCAGGGGGGAGAAAAACTGTTTTTT. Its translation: CASNPGQGGEKLFF.

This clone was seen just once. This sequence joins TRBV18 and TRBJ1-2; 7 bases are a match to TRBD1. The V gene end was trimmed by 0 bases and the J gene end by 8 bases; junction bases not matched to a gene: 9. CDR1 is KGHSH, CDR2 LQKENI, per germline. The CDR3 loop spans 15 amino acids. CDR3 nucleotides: TGTGCCAGCTCACCACCGTTAAAGGGGGCGGAGGGCTACACCTTC. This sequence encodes CASSPPLKGAEGYTF.

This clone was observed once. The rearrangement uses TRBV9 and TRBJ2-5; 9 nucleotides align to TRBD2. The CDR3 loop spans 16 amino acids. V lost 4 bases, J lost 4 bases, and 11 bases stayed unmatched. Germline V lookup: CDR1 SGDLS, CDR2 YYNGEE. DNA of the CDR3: TGTGCCAGCAGCACCACCGGGACTAGCTTGTCAGAGACCCAGTACTTC. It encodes CASSTTGTSLSETQYF. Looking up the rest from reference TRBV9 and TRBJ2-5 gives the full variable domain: DSGVTQTPKHLITATGQRVTLRCSPRSGDLSVYWYQQSLDQGLQFLIQYYNGEERAKGNILERFSAQQFPDLHSELNLSSLELGDSALYFCASSTTGTSLSETQYFGPGTRLLVL.

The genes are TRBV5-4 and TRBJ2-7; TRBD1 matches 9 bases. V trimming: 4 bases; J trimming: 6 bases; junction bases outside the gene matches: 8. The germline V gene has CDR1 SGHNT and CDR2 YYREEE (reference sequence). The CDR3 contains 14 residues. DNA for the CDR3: TGTGCCAGCAGCGTGGGACAGGGCAATACCGAGCAGTACTTC. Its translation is CASSVGQGNTEQYF.

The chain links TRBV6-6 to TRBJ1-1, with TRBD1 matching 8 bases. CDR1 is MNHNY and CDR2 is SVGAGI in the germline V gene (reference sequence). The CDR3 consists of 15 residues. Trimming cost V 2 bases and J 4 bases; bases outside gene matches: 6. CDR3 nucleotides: TGTGCCAGCAGTTACCTCGGGACAGGTGGCACTGAAGCTTTCTTT. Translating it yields CASSYLGTGGTEAFF.